This entry lists 5 T cell receptor beta chains sequenced from one sample in a study of T cell responses to AZD1222 COVID-19 vaccine. The protocol was immunoSEQ multiplex PCR, while the TCRdb copy is restricted to in-frame clones and leaves out a portion. This table has more than 100,000 clones, over 80% appearing once. The specimen comprised peripheral blood, sampled on day 0 of AZD1222 vaccination. The receptors were gathered from an adult in good health.

The chain carries TRBV19 and TRBJ1-4, with D uncertain. Germline-derived CDR1 and CDR2 are LNHDA and SQIVND (reference sequence). Trimming removed 2 bases from V and 2 bases from J, with 18 bases in between. The CDR3 spans 18 residues. CDR3 sequence: CASSISGLILMTNEKLFF. The CDR3, as DNA: TGTGCCAGTAGTATATCCGGACTTATCCTGATGACTAATGAAAAACTGTTTTTT.

The chain links TRBV19 to TRBJ1-5; the D gene is possibly TRBD1 (5 bases). Germline V gene lookup returns CDR1 LNHDA and CDR2 SQIVND (reference sequence). This CDR3 comprises 14 residues. V shed 5 bases and J shed 4 bases, with 12 bases lying between them. The CDR3 region has the DNA TGTGCCAGTAGTGCGTGGGACCGAAATCAGCCCCAGCATTTT. Its protein product is CASSAWDRNQPQHF. Combining the CDR3 with reference TRBV19 and TRBJ1-5 gives the whole variable domain DGGITQSPKYLFRKEGQNVTLSCEQNLNHDAMYWYRQDPGQGLRLIYYSQIVNDFQKGDIAEGYSVSREKKESFPLTVTSAQKNPTAFYLCASSAWDRNQPQHFGDGTRLSIL.

The chain is built from TRBV9 and TRBJ2-5; no reliable D call. CDR1 is SGDLS and CDR2 is YYNGEE in the germline V gene. V was cut by 0 bases and J by 2 bases, with 5 bases left in between. CDR3 length equals 13 residues. The CDR3 region has the DNA TGTGCCAGCAGCGTAGCCCCTCAAGAGACCCAGTACTTC. Translation gives CASSVAPQETQYF.

The chain joins TRBV5-1 to TRBJ2-5; weak D call: TRBD1 (5 bases). Germline V lookup: CDR1 SGHRS, CDR2 YFSETQ. The CDR3 totals 14 residues. V was trimmed by 0 bases and J by 5 bases, leaving 11 bases between them. CDR3 amino acids: CASSLASGMETQYF. In DNA, the CDR3 is TGCGCCAGCAGCTTGGCGTCAGGGATGGAGACCCAGTACTTC.

The chain combines TRBV27 with TRBJ2-1, with D maybe TRBD1 (6 bases). This CDR3 is 17 amino acids long. CDR1 MNHEY and CDR2 SMNVEV come from the germline V gene (reference sequence). V lost 2 bases and J lost 10, with 24 bases in between. CDR3 loop: CASSLNPPGHKMGEQFF. Here the CDR3 DNA reads TGTGCCAGCAGTTTAAACCCCCCGGGACACAAAATGGGGGAGCAGTTCTTC.